This TCR beta chain was sequenced in a study of identical twins (dated by TCRdb to about 2016). Study-level background: The study deep-sequenced TCR alpha and beta repertoires from monozygotic twins, unrelated adults of various ages and cord blood to test whether fetal clonotypes persist. Replicate twin experiments were performed at different times using different library preparation protocols to rule out contamination. Here is what the overall study found, with its caveats: Compared with coincidental sharing between unrelated individuals, out-of-frame TCR alpha sequences shared between twins had an excess of sequences with low generation probability. Invariant T cells such as MAIT and iNKT could partly confound zero-insertion analyses, although diverse VJ usage argued against such confounding for most clonotypes. Out-of-frame TCR alpha sharing in monozygotic twins was systematically underestimated by recombination models, whereas sharing between unrelated individuals was in agreement with the recombination models. Fewer insertions were carried by abundant cord blood beta clonotypes, a similar but weaker trend appeared in young adult naive repertoires, and no such trend appeared in memory repertoires. A weaker excess of twin sharing was found in beta out-of-frame sequences because the signal-to-noise ratio was lowered by fewer shared sequences. Because the same donors could not be followed over many years, the conclusions depended on cross-sectional statistical analysis.

The germline V gene yields MDHEN for CDR1 and SYDVKM for CDR2. Trimming costs V 1 base and J 9 bases, and their ends lie 10 bases apart. The CDR3 starts with the cysteine, ends with the phenylalanine, and has 13 residues. Only the CDR3 DNA stays, 39 bases, in frame from base 1. Every donor was a healthy Caucasian. Using Miltenyi CD45RO+ enrichment and human naive T-cell isolation kits, memory (CD45RO+) and naive T cells were isolated from PBMC. This clonotype showed up many times. What antigen it recognizes has not been identified. It has no much larger one-base neighbor in the sample; base qualities were not kept. Library method: 5' RACE. TCRdb names Illumina HiSeq 2000 as the instrument used. Template switching introduced a universal primer binding site; the final cDNA contained a unique molecular identifier, enabling accurate counting of TCR cDNA molecules. First-strand cDNA for TCR alpha and beta chains was synthesized from specific primers in the conserved constant-segment region. To control for contamination, every cDNA library was double barcoded, receiving both a SMART-Mk sample barcode and Illumina barcodes. TruSeq adapter sequences, together with Illumina sample barcodes, were added in two successive PCR steps. Sequencing of the TCR alpha and beta cDNA libraries was done on the Illumina HiSeq platform using custom primers. The study's processing was this. Unique molecular identifiers were extracted from raw reads with MiGEC, and CDR3 positions were determined with MiXCR. Recombination models were inferred per individual with the repgenHMM and IGoR tools using an EM algorithm. The tcR package in R was used for shared clonotype analysis, with sharing normalized by the product of cloneset sizes. To study raw recombination without the effects of thymic and clonal selection, out-of-frame nonproductive sequences were analyzed. Clones were called with MiXCR by TCRdb after fastp trimmed the public reads at Q25, and only in-frame beta chains were retained. Here each entry gathers all rows of one CDR3 protein and keeps the most common genes and DNA. It is TCRdb's table, rather than the study itself, that gives the V and J calls and clone size. The table for this sample lists 150,000 or so distinct CDR3 sequences; roughly 3.2% of them were counted only once. The ten biggest clones cover 8.1% of the sample.

The TCR comes from a young man in good health. Sequencing was carried out using memory T cells sorted from blood. Explained via the paper, the cell subset or site label denotes: CD45RO+ enriched T cells. The rearranged segments are TRBV28 and TRBJ2-1; matching of 5 bases hints at TRBD1 as the D gene. The encoded CDR3 is CASSLSGNVEQFF. In nucleotides, the sequence is TGTGCCAGCAGTTTATCAGGGAACGTTGAGCAGTTCTTC.